These T cell receptor beta chains were read from a single sample in a study of control samples from healthy donors and cancer patients. Produced via immunoSEQ multiplex PCR; TCRdb's table is partial and in-frame only. The sample yields tens of thousands of clones, around 87% seen once. Sequencing used PBMCs. All receptors come from a woman aged 60-75 years with lung cancer. Both conserved end residues are part of each CDR3. Fields, in order: J gene, D gene, clone size, V gene, CDR3 protein, CDR3 DNA. D genes are given only for firm matches. Part of the rows lack a size; the others show once, few, many or a class for expanded clones.

>TRBJ2-7|-|once|TRBV19
CASSMGSYEQYF
TGTGCCAGTAGTATGGGGTCCTACGAGCAGTACTTC
>TRBJ2-6|-|once|TRBV19
CASSIKGSGANVLTF
TGTGCCAGTAGTATTAAAGGGTCTGGGGCCAACGTCCTGACTTTC
>TRBJ1-5|-|-|TRBV27
CASSPRAGTYSNQPQHF
TGTGCCAGCAGTCCCCGGGCCGGTACTTATAGCAATCAGCCCCAGCATTTT
>TRBJ2-2|-|-|TRBV10-3
CAIGSGDTGELFF
TGTGCCATCGGATCTGGGGACACCGGGGAGCTGTTTTTT
>TRBJ1-2|TRBD1|few|TRBV19
CATRDREIYGYTF
TGTGCCACTAGAGACAGGGAGATCTATGGCTACACCTTC
>TRBJ1-1|-|few|TRBV4-2
CASSQDYSGGRTEAFF
TGTGCCAGCAGCCAAGACTATAGCGGGGGGCGAACTGAAGCTTTCTTT
>TRBJ2-5|-|few|TRBV2
CASGFIRGETQYF
TGTGCCAGCGGATTTATAAGGGGAGAGACCCAGTACTTC
>TRBJ2-1|-|-|TRBV30
CAWSVLHGRARDEQFF
TGTGCCTGGAGTGTACTCCATGGGCGGGCTAGGGATGAGCAGTTCTTC
>TRBJ2-3|TRBD2|-|TRBV5-1
CASSSRTSGSATDTQYF
TGCGCCAGCAGCTCCCGGACTAGCGGGAGCGCCACAGATACGCAGTATTTT
>TRBJ2-3|TRBD2|-|TRBV3-1/TRBV3-2
CASSRAEGLAGDTQYF
TGTGCCAGCAGCCGAGCAGAGGGACTAGCGGGCGATACGCAGTATTTT
>TRBJ1-1|-|-|TRBV6-4
CASSVAPNTEAFF
TGTGCCAGCAGCGTCGCCCCGAACACTGAAGCTTTCTTT
>TRBJ2-5|-|-|TRBV5-4
CASSLEGPLGQETQYF
TGTGCCAGCAGCTTGGAGGGGCCCCTGGGGCAAGAGACCCAGTACTTC
>TRBJ2-7|TRBD2|-|TRBV11-2
CASSLDLAGGGEQYF
TGTGCCAGCAGCTTAGATTTGGCGGGAGGGGGAGAGCAGTACTTC
>TRBJ1-5|-|-|TRBV6-1
CASRDSQYSNQPQHF
TGTGCCAGCAGGGACAGTCAATATAGCAATCAGCCCCAGCATTTT